This TCR beta chain appears in the sequencing data of a study of blood T cells in healthy people across ages. The study, taken as a whole, reports: Estimated diversity across one million T cells was deemed an underestimate.

The CDR3 consists of 15 residues. Donation came from healthy Caucasian individuals in Russia who were aged roughly 6 to 95. Together with a sample-barcoded 5' primer, a J-beta primer mix was included in a second PCR lasting roughly 6 to 12 cycles. A template-switch adaptor containing 12 random nucleotides labeled each cDNA molecule. TCRdb analysed the 5' RACE reads with MiXCR anew, one entry per CDR3 protein. The repertoire includes some 760,000 distinct CDR3 sequences, 20% to 30% of them detected once, and 3% to 4.5% sits in the top ten. This clonotype occurred a few times. Its antigen is undetermined. The same sample was also studied in work on T cells of mothers and their children.

This sequence originates from a boy between 10 and 17 years old in good health. This rearrangement joins TRBV12-3 or TRBV12-4 to TRBJ2-5; D is unclear. The J call is uncertain, as TRBJ2-1 better fits the DNA end. Sequenced input: blood. The CDR3 bases are TGTGCCAGCAGTTTACTCCAGGCCCGCTACAATGAGCAGTTCTTC. Translation: CASSLLQARYNEQFF.